This is a list of T cell receptor beta chains from one sample in a study of blood T cell repertoires in COVID-19. Clones were read by immunoSEQ multiplex PCR, and TCRdb kept only the in-frame ones, dropping some. The table shows approximately 150,000 clones, with roughly 88% occurring only once. Sample: PBMCs or T cells enriched from blood (not recorded which). The source is a man between 70 and 80 years old who had been exposed to COVID-19. Each CDR3 is given with its conserved first and last residue. The order of the fields is J gene, clone size, V gene, D gene, CDR3 DNA, CDR3 protein. A D gene is named only where the DNA matches it firmly. Only some rows state a clone size, as once, few, many or a class for expanded clones.

J: TRBJ1-4; size: once; V: TRBV5-1; D: NA; DNA: TGCGCCAGCAGCTTGGAGGCAGGGATTAATGAAAAACTGTTTTTT; CDR3: CASSLEAGINEKLFF
J: TRBJ2-1; size: NA; V: TRBV9; D: NA; DNA: TGTGCCAGCAGCGTAGGGGCTACCGCCTACAATGAGCAGTTCTTC; CDR3: CASSVGATAYNEQFF
J: TRBJ1-1; size: NA; V: TRBV6-5; D: TRBD1; DNA: TGTGCCAGCAGTTACTCGGGACAGGACATGAACACTGAAGCTTTCTTT; CDR3: CASSYSGQDMNTEAFF
J: TRBJ1-2; size: NA; V: TRBV5-1; D: TRBD1; DNA: TGCGCCAGCAGCTCCCTACAGGGGACGAGCTACACCTTC; CDR3: CASSSLQGTSYTF
J: TRBJ1-5; size: NA; V: TRBV6-4; D: NA; DNA: TGTGCCAGCAATTCCGTTAGCAAGCCCCAGCATTTT; CDR3: CASNSVSKPQHF
J: TRBJ2-3; size: NA; V: TRBV3-1/TRBV3-2; D: TRBD2; DNA: TGTGCCAGCAGCCAAGGGCGGGGGGCCTCGGGGGGAACGCAGTATTTT; CDR3: CASSQGRGASGGTQYF
J: TRBJ2-1; size: once; V: TRBV2; D: NA; DNA: TGTGCCAGCAGTCAAAGCTCCGTGAATGAGCAGTTCTTC; CDR3: CASSQSSVNEQFF
J: TRBJ1-2; size: NA; V: TRBV25-1; D: NA; DNA: TGTGCCAGCTACTCCCGGACGCTAGCGGACTATGGCTACACCTTC; CDR3: CASYSRTLADYGYTF
J: TRBJ1-2; size: NA; V: TRBV28; D: TRBD1; DNA: TGTGCCAGCACCGTCGGGACAGACTATGGCTACACCTTC; CDR3: CASTVGTDYGYTF
J: TRBJ1-6; size: once; V: TRBV5-6; D: NA; DNA: TGTGCCAGCAGCTTGGCCGCCGGCGGAGGAACACCCCTCCACTTT; CDR3: CASSLAAGGGTPLHF
J: TRBJ1-2; size: NA; V: TRBV5-4; D: NA; DNA: TGTGCCAGCAGCACCGAACAGGGATACTATGGCTACACCTTC; CDR3: CASSTEQGYYGYTF
J: TRBJ2-2; size: NA; V: TRBV3-1/TRBV3-2; D: TRBD1; DNA: TGTGCCAGCAGGCTCGAGGGGACAGGGAACACCGGGGAGCTGTTTTTT; CDR3: CASRLEGTGNTGELFF
J: TRBJ2-3; size: NA; V: TRBV19; D: NA; DNA: TGTGCCAGTTCTCCTAGCACAGATACGCAGTATTTT; CDR3: CASSPSTDTQYF
J: TRBJ1-6; size: once; V: TRBV2; D: NA; DNA: TGTGCCAGCAGCGGTAATTCACCCCTCCACTTT; CDR3: CASSGNSPLHF
J: TRBJ1-4; size: few; V: TRBV19; D: NA; DNA: TGTGCCAGTACCAGAGGGTTGCGAGAAAAACTGTTTTTT; CDR3: CASTRGLREKLFF
J: TRBJ2-1; size: NA; V: TRBV28; D: TRBD2; DNA: TGTGCCAGCAGCCAGGGACTAGCGGGAGGGAGTGAGCAGTTCTTC; CDR3: CASSQGLAGGSEQFF
J: TRBJ2-2; size: NA; V: TRBV19; D: TRBD1; DNA: TGTGCCGGACACAGGGGGCAGCAGACCGGGGAGCTGTTTTTT; CDR3: CAGHRGQQTGELFF
J: TRBJ1-3; size: NA; V: TRBV7-2; D: NA; DNA: TGTGCCAGCCAGGGGTCTGGAAACACCATATATTTT; CDR3: CASQGSGNTIYF
J: TRBJ1-5; size: NA; V: TRBV19; D: NA; DNA: TGTGCCAGTAGCCGTTTTCCTCAGCCCCAGCATTTT; CDR3: CASSRFPQPQHF
J: TRBJ1-4; size: NA; V: TRBV18; D: NA; DNA: TGTGCCAGCTCACCACGAGCCCCCTATAATAATGAAAAACTGTTTTTT; CDR3: CASSPRAPYNNEKLFF
J: TRBJ1-1; size: NA; V: TRBV27; D: TRBD1; DNA: TGTGCCAGCAGTTTTAGCTGGACAGGGTATAACACTGAAGCTTTCTTT; CDR3: CASSFSWTGYNTEAFF
J: TRBJ2-2; size: NA; V: TRBV10-2; D: TRBD1; DNA: TGCGCCAGCAATCTTCAGGGGGCGATCGGGGAGCTGTTTTTT; CDR3: CASNLQGAIGELFF
J: TRBJ1-1; size: NA; V: TRBV23-1; D: TRBD1; DNA: TGCGCCAGCAGTCACCCCGGGGACAGGGGAGGAACTGAAGCTTTCTTT; CDR3: CASSHPGDRGGTEAFF
J: TRBJ1-1; size: NA; V: TRBV7-9; D: TRBD1; DNA: TGTGCCAGCAGCCTCGGGACAGGGGATATGGAAGCTTTCTTT; CDR3: CASSLGTGDMEAFF
J: TRBJ2-7; size: NA; V: TRBV7-6; D: NA; DNA: TGTGCCAGCAGCTTAGGGCCCGACAGTTCCTACGAGCAGTACTTC; CDR3: CASSLGPDSSYEQYF
J: TRBJ1-1; size: NA; V: TRBV12-3/TRBV12-4; D: NA; DNA: TGTGCCAGTACCCGGTCGGTCGGGGTTGAAGCTTTCTTT; CDR3: CASTRSVGVEAFF
J: TRBJ1-5; size: NA; V: TRBV5-5; D: TRBD1; DNA: TGTGCCAGCAGCTTCCAACCGGGACAGTCTGAGCCCCAGCATTTT; CDR3: CASSFQPGQSEPQHF